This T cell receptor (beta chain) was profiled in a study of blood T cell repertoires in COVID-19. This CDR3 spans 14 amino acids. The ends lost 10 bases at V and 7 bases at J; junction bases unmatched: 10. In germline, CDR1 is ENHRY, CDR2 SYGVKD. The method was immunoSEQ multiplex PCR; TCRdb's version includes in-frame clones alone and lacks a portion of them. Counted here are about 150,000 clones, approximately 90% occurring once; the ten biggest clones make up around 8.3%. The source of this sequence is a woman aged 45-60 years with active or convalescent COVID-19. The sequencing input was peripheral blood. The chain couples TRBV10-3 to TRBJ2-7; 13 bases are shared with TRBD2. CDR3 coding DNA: TGTGCCACCGAAGGGACTAGCGGGGTGGGTGAGCAGTACTTC. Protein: CATEGTSGVGEQYF.